These T cell receptor beta chains were read from a single sample in a study of shared clonotypes between healthy human individuals. Profiling relied on immunoSEQ multiplex PCR, and the TCRdb table lists in-frame clones only, not all of them. The repertoire holds more than 850,000 clones, with around 78% as singletons. Material: memory CD4+ T cells from PBMCs. These receptors came from a man younger than 35 in good health. Some clones in this sample may be carry-over from other donors' samples. Both conserved end residues are trimmed from each CDR3. The order of the fields is CDR3 length, V gene, clone size, CDR3 protein. The size entry is marked missing in some rows and otherwise reads once, few, many or a size class.

>14|TRBV14|.
ASSPGTGRSTDTQY
>12|TRBV30|.
AWMDGRRNTEAF
>12|TRBV2|.
ASSENRYSYEQY
>18|TRBV27|.
ASSLWGLAGETEGTDTQY
>12|TRBV7-2|.
ASSLGNSKVQAF
>13|TRBV7-9|.
ASSGYRGGRNGYT
>10|TRBV6-5|.
ASRKTGSGLF
>14|TRBV5-4|.
ASSLAPTSVTGELF
>14|TRBV2|.
ASSERSGRAQETQY
>11|TRBV19|.
ASEQGQGYGYT
>11|TRBV10-3|.
AISDRQYYEQY
>12|TRBV6-5|.
ASKGELAGNTIY
>12|TRBV7-9|few
ASSLGTGTPEAF
>11|TRBV11-2|.
ASSTGGSDTQY
>11|TRBV2|.
AIRTGSPRTQY
>11|TRBV19|.
ASSILGRAEAF
>13|TRBV27|once
ASSLFGQRNSPLH
>12|TRBV25-1|.
ASSVRDSGAGYT
>12|TRBV2|.
ASSVQGSNQPQH
>12|TRBV14|.
ASSHRGLFNEQF
>16|TRBV7-2|.
ASSKKGGAGLYQETQY
>15|TRBV5-5|few
ASIRQGLSWNTGELF
>12|TRBV7-2|.
ASSPRDRGSEQY
>11|TRBV2|.
ASSVQGGYEQY
>13|TRBV7-2|.
ASSLESGKGAVQY
>13|TRBV7-2|.
ASSLTSGSSYEQY
>12|TRBV28|.
ASRSTGGSYGYT
>13|TRBV9|.
ASSSRAGESYEQY
>14|TRBV12-5|.
ASRGPGQGNYNEQF